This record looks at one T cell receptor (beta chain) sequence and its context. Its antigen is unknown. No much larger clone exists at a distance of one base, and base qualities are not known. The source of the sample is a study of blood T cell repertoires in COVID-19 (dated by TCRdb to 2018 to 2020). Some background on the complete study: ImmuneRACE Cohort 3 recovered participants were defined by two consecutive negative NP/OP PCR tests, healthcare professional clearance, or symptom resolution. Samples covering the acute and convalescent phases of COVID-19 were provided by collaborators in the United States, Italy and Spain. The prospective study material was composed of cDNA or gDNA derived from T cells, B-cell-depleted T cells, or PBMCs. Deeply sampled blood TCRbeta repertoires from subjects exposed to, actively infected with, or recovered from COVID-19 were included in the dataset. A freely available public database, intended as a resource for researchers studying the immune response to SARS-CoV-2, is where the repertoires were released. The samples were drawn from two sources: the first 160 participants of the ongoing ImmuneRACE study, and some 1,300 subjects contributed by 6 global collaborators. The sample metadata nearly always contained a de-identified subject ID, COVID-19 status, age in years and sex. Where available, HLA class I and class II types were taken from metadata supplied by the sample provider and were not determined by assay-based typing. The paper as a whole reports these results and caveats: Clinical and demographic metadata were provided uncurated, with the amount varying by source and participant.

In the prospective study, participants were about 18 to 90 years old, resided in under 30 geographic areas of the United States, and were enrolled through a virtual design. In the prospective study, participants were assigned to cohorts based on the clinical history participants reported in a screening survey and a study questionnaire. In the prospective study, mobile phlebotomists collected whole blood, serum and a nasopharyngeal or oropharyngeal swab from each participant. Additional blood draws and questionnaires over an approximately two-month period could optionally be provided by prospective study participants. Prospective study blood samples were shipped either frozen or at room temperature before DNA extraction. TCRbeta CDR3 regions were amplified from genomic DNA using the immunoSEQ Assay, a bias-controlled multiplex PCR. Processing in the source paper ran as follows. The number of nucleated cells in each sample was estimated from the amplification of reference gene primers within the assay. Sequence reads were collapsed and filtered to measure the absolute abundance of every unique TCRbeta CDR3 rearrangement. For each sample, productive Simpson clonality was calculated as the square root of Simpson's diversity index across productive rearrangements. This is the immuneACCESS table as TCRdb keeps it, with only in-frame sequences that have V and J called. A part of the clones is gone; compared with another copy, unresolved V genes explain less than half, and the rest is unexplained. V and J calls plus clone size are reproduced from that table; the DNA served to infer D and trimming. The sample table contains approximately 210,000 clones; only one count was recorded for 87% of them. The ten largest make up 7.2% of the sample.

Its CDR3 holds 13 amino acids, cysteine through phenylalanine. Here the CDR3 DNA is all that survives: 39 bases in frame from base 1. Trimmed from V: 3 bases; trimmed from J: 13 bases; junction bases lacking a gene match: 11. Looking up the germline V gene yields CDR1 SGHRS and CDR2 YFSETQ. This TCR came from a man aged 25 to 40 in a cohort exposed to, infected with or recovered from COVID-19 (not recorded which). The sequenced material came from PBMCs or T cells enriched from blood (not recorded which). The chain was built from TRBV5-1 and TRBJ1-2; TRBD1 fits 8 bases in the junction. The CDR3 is CASSSPGQDLSTF. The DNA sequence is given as TGCGCCAGCAGCTCGCCGGGACAGGACCTCTCCACCTTC.